Detailed here is one T cell receptor (beta chain). Antigen unknown. CDR3 length: 18 residues. Trimming took 6 bases from V and 0 from J, leaving 20 bases between them. Germline V CDR1 and CDR2: MNHNS, SASEGT. The data are from a study of post-analysis software for immune sequencing data. For the study at large: Recorded subtypes: relapsing-remitting, secondary progressive, progressive-relapsing; some patients unannotated.

General study results and limits: The authors found that F measure strongly co-clustered same-batch samples. In multiple sclerosis, normalized Chao1 diversity was significantly below that of controls. Comparison of patients with controls showed about 5 TRBV segments more frequent in patients, TRBV5-6, TRBV5-1 and TRBV20-1 among them.

TCR beta cDNA libraries included unique molecular identifiers. From approximately 0.95 to 9.8 million T cells, 500,000 or so cDNA molecules were obtained. TCRdb redid the calling of the PCR reads with MiXCR, one entry per CDR3 protein. The table includes roughly 800,000 distinct CDR3 sequences, roughly 27% detected once. The source of this sequence is a girl aged 5 to 17 with multiple sclerosis. This sequence joins TRBV6-1 and TRBJ1-4; D might be TRBD1 (6 bases). The specimen sequenced was blood. The CDR3 reads CASRPQTPGAATNEKLFF. For the CDR3, the DNA is TGTGCCAGCAGACCCCAAACGCCAGGGGCCGCAACTAATGAAAAACTGTTTTTT.